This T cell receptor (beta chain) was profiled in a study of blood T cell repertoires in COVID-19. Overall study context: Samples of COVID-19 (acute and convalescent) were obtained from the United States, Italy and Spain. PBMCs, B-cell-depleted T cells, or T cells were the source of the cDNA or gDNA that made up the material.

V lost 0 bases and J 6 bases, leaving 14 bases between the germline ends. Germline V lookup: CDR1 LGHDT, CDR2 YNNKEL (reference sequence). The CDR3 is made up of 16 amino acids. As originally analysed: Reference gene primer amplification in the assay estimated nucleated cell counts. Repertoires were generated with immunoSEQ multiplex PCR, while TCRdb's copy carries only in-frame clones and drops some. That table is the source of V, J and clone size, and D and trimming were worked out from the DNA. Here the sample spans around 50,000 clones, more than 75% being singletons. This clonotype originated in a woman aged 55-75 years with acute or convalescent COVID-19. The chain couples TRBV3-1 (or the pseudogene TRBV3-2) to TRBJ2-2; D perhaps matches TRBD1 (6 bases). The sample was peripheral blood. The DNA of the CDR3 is TGTGCCAGCAGCCAAGAAAAAGGGGCAGGGGCCGGGGAGCTGTTTTTT. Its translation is CASSQEKGAGAGELFF.